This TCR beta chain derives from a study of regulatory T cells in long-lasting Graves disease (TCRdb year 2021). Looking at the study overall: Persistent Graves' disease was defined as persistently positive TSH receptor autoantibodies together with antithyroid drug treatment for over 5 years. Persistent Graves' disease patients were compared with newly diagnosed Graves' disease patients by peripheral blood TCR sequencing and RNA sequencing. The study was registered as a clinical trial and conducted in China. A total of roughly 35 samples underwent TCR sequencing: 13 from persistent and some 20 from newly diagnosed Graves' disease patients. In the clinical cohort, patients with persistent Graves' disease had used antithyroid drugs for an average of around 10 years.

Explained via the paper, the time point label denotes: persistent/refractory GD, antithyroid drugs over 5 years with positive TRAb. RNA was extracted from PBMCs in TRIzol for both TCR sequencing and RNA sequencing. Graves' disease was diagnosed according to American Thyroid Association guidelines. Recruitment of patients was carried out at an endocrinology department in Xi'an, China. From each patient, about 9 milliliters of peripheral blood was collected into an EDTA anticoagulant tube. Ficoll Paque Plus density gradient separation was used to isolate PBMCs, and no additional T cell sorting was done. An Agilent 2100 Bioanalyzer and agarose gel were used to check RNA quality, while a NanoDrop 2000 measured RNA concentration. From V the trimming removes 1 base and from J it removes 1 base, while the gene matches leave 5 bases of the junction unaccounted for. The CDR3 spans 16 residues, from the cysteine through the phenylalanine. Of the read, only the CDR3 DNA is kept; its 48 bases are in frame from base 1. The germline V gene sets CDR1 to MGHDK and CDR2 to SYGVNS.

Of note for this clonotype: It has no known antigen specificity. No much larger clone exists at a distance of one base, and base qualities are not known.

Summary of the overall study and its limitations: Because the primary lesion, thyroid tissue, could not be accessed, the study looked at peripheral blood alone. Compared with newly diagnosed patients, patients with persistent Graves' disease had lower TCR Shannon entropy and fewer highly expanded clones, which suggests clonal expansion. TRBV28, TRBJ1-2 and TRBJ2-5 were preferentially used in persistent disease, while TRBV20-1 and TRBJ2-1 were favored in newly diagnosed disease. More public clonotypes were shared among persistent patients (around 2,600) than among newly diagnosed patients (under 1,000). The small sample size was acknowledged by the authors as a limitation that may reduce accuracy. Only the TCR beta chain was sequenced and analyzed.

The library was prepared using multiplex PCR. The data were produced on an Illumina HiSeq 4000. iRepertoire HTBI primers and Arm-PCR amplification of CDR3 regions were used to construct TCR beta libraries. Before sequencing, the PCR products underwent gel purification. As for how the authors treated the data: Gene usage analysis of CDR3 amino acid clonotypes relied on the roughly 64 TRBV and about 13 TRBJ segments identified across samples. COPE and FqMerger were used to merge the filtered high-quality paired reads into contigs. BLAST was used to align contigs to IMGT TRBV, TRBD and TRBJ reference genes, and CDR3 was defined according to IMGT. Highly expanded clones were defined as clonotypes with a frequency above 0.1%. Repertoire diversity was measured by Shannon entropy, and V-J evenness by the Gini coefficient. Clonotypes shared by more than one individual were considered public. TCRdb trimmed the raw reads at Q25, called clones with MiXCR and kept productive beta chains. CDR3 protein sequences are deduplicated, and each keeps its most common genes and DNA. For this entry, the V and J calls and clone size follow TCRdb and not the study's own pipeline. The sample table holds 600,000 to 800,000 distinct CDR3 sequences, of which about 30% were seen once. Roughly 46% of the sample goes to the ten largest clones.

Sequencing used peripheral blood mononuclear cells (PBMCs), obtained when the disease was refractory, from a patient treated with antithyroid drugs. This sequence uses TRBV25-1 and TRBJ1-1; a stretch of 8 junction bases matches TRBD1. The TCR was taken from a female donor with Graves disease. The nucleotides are TGTGCCAGCAGTGAATTTGAGGGGACAGGGAACACTGAAGCTTTCTTT. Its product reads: CASSEFEGTGNTEAFF.